Shown below are 3 T cell receptor beta chains from a single sample sequenced in a study of regulatory T cells in long-lasting Graves disease. Time point given: newly diagnosed GD, antithyroid drugs for less than 3 months. With RNA extracted from PBMCs as input, the TCR library was made. Arm-PCR of CDR3 regions and iRepertoire HTBI primers were used to build TCR beta libraries. Each CDR3 protein is one row after TCRdb ran MiXCR on the multiplex PCR reads. The table includes approximately 400,000 distinct CDR3 sequences, about 11% detected once. These sequences were also reported in another study, on T cells in Graves' hyperthyroidism and ophthalmopathy.

Sequences were derived from peripheral blood mononuclear cells (PBMCs), sampled at new diagnosis, from a patient treated with antithyroid drugs. These receptor sequences come from a young woman with Graves disease.

The chain uses TRBV20-1 and TRBJ2-2; D perhaps matches TRBD2 (7 bases). This CDR3 has 15 residues. The V end was cut by 1 base, the J end by 4 bases, with 13 bases between. Looked up from germline, CDR1 is DFQATT and CDR2 is SNEGSKA (reference sequence). CDR3 amino acids: CSARVGGGGTGELFF. The CDR3 DNA reads TGCAGTGCTAGAGTAGGGGGGGGAGGCACCGGGGAGCTGTTTTTT.

This clonotype was seen a few times. The chain uses TRBV6-1 and TRBJ2-2; D is undetermined. This CDR3 contains 13 residues. V was shortened by 4 bases and J by 1 base, with 4 bases between the two germline ends. In germline, CDR1 is MNHNS, CDR2 SASEGT. CDR3 in amino acids: CASSAVNTGELFF. CDR3 nucleotides: TGTGCCAGCAGTGCAGTGAACACCGGGGAGCTGTTTTTT.

In this sample, this clonotype turned up many times. CDR3 DNA sequence: TGTGCCAGCAGTTTCAGGACAGGGGGAGTAATTCATCAGCCCCAGCATTTT. Encoded protein: CASSFRTGGVIHQPQHF. The genes are TRBV12-3 or TRBV12-4 and TRBJ1-5; 10 bases are a match to TRBD1. The ends lost 3 bases at V and 5 bases at J; junction bases unmatched: 10. The CDR3 runs to 17 residues.